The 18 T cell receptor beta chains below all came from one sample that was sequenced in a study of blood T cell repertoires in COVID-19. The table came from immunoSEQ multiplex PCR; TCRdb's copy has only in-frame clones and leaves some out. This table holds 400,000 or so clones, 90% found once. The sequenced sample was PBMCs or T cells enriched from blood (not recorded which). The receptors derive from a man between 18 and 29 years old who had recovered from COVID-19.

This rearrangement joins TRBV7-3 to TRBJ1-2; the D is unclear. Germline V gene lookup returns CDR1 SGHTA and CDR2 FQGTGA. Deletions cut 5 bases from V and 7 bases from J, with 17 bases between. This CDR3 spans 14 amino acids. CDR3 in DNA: TGTGCCAGCAGCACCGGGAGAGGCGGTGGTGGCTACACCTTC. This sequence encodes CASSTGRGGGGYTF.

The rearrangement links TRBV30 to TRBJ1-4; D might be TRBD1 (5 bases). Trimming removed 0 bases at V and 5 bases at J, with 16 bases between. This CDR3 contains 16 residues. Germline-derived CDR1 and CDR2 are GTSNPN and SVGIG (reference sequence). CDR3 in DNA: TGTGCCTGGAGTGTACGTGGTCCAGGGAGGAATGAAAAACTGTTTTTT. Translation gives CAWSVRGPGRNEKLFF.

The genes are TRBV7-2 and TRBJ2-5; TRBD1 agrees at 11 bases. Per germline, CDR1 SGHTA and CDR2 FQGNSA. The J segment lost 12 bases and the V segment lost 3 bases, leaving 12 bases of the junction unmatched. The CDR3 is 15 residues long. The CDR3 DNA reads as TGTGCCAGCAGCTTGGCCGGGACAGGGGGTGGAAAGAAGTACTTC. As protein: CASSLAGTGGGKKYF.

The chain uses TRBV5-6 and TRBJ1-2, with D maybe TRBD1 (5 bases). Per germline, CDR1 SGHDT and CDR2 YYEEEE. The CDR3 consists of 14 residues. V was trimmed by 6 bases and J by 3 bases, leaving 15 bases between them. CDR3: CASTAYRSYYGYTF. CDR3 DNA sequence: TGTGCCAGCACCGCTTACAGGTCGTACTATGGCTACACCTTC. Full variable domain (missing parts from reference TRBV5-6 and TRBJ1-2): DAGVTQSPTHLIKTRGQQVTLRCSPKSGHDTVSWYQQALGQGPQFIFQYYEEEERQRGNFPDRFSGHQFPNYSSELNVNALLLGDSALYLCASTAYRSYYGYTFGSGTRLTVV.

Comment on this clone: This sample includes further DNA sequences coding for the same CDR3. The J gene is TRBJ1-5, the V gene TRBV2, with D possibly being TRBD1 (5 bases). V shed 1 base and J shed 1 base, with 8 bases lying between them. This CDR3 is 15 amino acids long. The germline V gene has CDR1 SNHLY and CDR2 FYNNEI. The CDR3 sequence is CASSEEGASNQPQHF. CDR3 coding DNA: TGTGCCAGCAGTGAAGAAGGGGCCAGCAATCAGCCCCAGCATTTT.

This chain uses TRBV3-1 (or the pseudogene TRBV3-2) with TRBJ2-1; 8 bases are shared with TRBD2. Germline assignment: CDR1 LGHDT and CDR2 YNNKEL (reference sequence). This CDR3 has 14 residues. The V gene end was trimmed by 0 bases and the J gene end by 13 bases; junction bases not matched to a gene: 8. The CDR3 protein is CASSQEWAGGSQFF. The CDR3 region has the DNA TGTGCCAGCAGCCAAGAGTGGGCGGGAGGATCCCAGTTCTTC.

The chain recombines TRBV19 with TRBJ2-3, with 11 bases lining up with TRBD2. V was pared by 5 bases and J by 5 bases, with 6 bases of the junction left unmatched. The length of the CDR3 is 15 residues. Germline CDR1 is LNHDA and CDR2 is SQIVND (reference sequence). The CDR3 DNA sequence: TGTGCCAGTAGTCCCGGGACTAGCGGTATAGATACGCAGTATTTT. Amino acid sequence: CASSPGTSGIDTQYF.

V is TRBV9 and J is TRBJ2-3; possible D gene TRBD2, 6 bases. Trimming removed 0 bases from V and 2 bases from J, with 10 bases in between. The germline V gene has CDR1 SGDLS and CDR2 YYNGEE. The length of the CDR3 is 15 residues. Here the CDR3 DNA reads TGTGCCAGCAGCGTAGATCCGCGGGACACAGATACGCAGTATTTT. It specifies CASSVDPRDTDTQYF.

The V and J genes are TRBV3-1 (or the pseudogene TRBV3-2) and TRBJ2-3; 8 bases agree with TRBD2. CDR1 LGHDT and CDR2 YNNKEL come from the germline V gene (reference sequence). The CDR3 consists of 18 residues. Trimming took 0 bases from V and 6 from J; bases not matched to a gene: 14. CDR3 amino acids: CASSQDDYISGGGDTQYF. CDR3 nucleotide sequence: TGTGCCAGCAGCCAAGACGACTACATCAGCGGGGGTGGGGATACGCAGTATTTT.

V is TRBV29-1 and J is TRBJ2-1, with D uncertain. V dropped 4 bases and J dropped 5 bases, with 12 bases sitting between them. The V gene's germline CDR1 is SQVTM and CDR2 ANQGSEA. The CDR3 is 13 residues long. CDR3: CSVGLLLNNEQFF. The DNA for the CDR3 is TGCAGCGTTGGACTCCTATTAAACAATGAGCAGTTCTTC.

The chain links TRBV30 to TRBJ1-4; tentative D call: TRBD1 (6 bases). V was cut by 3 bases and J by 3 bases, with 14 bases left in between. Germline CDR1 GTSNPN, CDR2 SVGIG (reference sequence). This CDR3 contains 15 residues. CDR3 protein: CAWSRTGMANEKLFF. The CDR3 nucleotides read TGTGCCTGGAGCCGAACAGGGATGGCTAATGAAAAACTGTTTTTT.

DNA of the CDR3: TGCAGCGTTGGCGACAGGGGAGAGACCCAGTACTTC. Translation gives CSVGDRGETQYF. V usage is TRBV29-1 and J usage is TRBJ2-5; 8 positions agree with TRBD1. The CDR3 is made up of 12 amino acids. After removal of 4 bases from V and 4 bases from J, the junction contained 2 bases not matched to a gene. Per germline, CDR1 SQVTM and CDR2 ANQGSEA.

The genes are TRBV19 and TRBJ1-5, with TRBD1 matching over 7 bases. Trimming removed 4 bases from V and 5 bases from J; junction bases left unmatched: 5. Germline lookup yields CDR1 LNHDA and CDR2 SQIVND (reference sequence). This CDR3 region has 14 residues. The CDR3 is CASSRSQGDQPQHF. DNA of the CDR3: TGTGCCAGTAGTAGGAGTCAGGGGGATCAGCCCCAGCATTTT.

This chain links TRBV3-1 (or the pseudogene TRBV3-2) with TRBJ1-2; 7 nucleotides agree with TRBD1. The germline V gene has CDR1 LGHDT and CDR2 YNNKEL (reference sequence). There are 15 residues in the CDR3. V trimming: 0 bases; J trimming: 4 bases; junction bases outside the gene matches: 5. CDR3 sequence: CASSQDQRTGYGYTF. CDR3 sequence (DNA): TGTGCCAGCAGCCAAGATCAAAGGACAGGCTATGGCTACACCTTC.

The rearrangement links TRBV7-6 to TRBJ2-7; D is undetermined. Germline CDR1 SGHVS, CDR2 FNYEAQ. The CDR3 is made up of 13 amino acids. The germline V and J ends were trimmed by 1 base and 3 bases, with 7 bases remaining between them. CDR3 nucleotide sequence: TGTGCCAGCAGCTTAGATCCGGGCTACGAGCAGTACTTC. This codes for CASSLDPGYEQYF.

The CDR3 loop reads CASSLTGTSGASSYNEQFF. CDR3 DNA: TGTGCCAGCAGTCTTACCGGGACTAGCGGGGCGAGCTCCTACAATGAGCAGTTCTTC. The gene calls are TRBV7-3 and TRBJ2-1, with 13 bases fitting TRBD2. The trim removed 6 bases at V and 0 bases at J, leaving 11 bases unmatched. Germline V gene sequence: CDR1 SGHTA, CDR2 FQGTGA. The CDR3 has 19 residues.

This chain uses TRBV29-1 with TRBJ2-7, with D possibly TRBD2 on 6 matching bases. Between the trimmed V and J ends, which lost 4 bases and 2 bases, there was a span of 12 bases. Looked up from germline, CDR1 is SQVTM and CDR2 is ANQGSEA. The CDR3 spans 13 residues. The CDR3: CSVARDSPYEQYF. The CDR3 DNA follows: TGCAGCGTTGCTAGGGACTCCCCCTACGAGCAGTACTTC.

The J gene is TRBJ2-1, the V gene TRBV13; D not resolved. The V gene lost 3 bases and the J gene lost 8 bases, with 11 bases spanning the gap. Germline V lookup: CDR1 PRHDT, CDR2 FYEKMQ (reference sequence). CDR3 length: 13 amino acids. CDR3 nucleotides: TGTGCCAGCAGCTTTACCTTTCGCGATGAGCAGTTCTTC. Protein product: CASSFTFRDEQFF.